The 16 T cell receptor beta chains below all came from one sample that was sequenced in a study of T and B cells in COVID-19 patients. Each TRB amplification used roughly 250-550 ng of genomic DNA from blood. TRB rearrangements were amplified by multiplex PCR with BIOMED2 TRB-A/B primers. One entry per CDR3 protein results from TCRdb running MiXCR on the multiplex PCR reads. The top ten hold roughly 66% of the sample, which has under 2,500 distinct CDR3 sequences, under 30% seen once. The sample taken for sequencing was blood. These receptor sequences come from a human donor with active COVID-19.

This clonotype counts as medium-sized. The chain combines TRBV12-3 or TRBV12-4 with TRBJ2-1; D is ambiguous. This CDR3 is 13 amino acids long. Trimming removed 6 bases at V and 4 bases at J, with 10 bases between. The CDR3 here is CASSLTLYNEQFF. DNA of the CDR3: TGTGCCAGCAGCCTCACACTATACAATGAGCAGTTCTTC.

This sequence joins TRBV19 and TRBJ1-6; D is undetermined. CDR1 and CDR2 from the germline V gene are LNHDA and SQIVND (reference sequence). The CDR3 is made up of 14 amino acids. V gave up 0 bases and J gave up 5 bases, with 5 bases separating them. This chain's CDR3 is CASSIEGNNSPLHF. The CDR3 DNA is TGTGCCAGTAGTATAGAGGGGAATAATTCACCCCTCCACTTT.

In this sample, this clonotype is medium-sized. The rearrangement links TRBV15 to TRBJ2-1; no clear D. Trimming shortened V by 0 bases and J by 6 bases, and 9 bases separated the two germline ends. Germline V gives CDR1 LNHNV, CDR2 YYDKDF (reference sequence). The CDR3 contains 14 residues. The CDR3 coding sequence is TGTGCCACCAGCAGAGATCAAGGACGCAATGAGCAGTTCTTC. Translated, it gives CATSRDQGRNEQFF.

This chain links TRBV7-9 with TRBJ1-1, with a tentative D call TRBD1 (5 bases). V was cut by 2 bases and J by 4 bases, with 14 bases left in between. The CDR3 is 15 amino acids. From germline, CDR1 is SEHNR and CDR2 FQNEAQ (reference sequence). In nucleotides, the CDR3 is TGTGCCAGCAGCTTAACGGGAGCAGGGAGCACTGAAGCTTTCTTT. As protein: CASSLTGAGSTEAFF.

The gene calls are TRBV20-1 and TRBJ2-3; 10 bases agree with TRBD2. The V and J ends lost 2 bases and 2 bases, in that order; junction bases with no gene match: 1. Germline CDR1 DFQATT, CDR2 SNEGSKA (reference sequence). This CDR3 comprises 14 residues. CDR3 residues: CSARTSGNTDTQYF. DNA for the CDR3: TGCAGTGCTAGAACTAGCGGGAACACAGATACGCAGTATTTT.

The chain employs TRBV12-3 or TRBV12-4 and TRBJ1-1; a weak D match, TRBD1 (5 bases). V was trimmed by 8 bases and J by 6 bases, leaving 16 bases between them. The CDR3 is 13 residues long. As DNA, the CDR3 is TGTGCCAGCCGTCGGGGACCCTCGGCTGAAGCTTTCTTT. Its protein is CASRRGPSAEAFF.

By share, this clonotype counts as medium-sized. The CDR3 reads CASSAGTGGNGYTF. Written as DNA, the CDR3 is TGTGCCAGCAGTGCCGGGACAGGGGGTAATGGCTACACCTTC. The rearrangement uses TRBV6-5 and TRBJ1-2, with 11 bases identical to TRBD1. V was pared by 5 bases and J by 6 bases, with 5 bases of the junction left unmatched. The germline V gene has CDR1 MNHEY and CDR2 SVGAGI. The CDR3 extends over 14 amino acids.

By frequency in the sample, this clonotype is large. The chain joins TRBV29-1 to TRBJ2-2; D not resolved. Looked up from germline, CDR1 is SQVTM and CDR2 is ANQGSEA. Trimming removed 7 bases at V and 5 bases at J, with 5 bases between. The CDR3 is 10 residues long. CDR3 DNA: TGCAGCGCCTGGACCGGGGAGCTGTTTTTT. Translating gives CSAWTGELFF.

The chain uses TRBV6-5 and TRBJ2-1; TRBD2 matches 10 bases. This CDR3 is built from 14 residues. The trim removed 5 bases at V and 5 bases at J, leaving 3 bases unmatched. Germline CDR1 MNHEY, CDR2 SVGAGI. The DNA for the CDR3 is TGTGCCAGCAGTCGGACTAGCGGCCACAATGAGCAGTTCTTC. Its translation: CASSRTSGHNEQFF.

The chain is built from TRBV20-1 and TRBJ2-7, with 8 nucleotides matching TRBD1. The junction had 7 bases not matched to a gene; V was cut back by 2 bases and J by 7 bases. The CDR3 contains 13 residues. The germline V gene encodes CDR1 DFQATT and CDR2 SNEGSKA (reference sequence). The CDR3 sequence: CSARQPGQAEQYF. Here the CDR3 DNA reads TGCAGTGCTAGACAACCGGGACAGGCGGAGCAGTACTTC.

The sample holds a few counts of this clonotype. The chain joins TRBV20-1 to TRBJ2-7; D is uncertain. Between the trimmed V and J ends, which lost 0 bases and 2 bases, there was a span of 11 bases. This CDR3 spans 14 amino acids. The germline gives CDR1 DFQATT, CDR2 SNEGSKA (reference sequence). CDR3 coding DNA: TGCAGTGCTAGAGATCCACAGAGACCCTACGAGCAGTACTTC. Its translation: CSARDPQRPYEQYF.

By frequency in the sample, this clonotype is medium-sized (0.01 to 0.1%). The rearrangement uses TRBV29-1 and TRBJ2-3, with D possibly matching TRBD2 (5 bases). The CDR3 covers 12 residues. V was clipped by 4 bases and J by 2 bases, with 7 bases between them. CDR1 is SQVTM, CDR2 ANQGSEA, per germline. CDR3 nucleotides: TGCAGCGTTGGAGGGTACACAGATACGCAGTATTTT. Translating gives CSVGGYTDTQYF.

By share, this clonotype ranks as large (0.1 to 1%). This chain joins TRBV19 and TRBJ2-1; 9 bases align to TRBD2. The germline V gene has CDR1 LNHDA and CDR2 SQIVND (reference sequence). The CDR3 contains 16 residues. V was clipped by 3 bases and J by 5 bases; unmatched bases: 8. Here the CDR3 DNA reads TGTGCCAGTAGTATCCGGCTAGCGGGGAATGACAATGAGCAGTTCTTC. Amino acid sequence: CASSIRLAGNDNEQFF.

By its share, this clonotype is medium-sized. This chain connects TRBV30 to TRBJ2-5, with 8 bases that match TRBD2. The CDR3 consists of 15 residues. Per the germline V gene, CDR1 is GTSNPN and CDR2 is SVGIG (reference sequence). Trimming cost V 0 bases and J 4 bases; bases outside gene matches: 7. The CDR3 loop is CAWSVRPGGRETQYF. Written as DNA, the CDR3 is TGTGCCTGGAGTGTACGTCCGGGAGGGAGAGAGACCCAGTACTTC.

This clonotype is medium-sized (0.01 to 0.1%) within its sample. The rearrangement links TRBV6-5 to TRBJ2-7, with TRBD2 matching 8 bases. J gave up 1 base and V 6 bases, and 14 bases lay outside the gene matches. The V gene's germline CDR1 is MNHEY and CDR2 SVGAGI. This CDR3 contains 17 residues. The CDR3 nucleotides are TGTGCCAGCAGGCGGAATTTCGGGGCTAGCGGGTCCTACGAGCAGTACTTC. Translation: CASRRNFGASGSYEQYF.

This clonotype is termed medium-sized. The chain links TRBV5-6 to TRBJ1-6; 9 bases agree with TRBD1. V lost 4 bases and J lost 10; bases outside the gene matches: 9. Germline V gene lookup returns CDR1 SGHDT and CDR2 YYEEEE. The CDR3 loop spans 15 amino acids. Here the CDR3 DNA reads TGTGCCAGCAGCACCTTGACAGGGGGTGGCTCACCCCTCCACTTT. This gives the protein CASSTLTGGGSPLHF.